The clone carrying this T cell receptor beta chain has only a few counts. Its antigen remains unknown. These data are taken from a study of cytotoxic CD8 clonotypes in ibrutinib-treated CLL. The method was immunoSEQ multiplex PCR; TCRdb's version includes in-frame clones alone and lacks a portion of them. The top ten clones hold around 4.5% of a sample with about 160,000 clones, approximately 84% of them seen once. Study-level points and caveats: At the start, clonality exceeded age-matched healthy donors and followed circulating CD8+ T-cell counts. For progressing versus sustained-remission patients, sampling times were not the same. Contraction or stability on treatment characterized the public clonotypes, which were uncommon.

The germline V gene encodes CDR1 GTSNPN and CDR2 SVGIG (reference sequence). The CDR3 is 14 residues long. V dropped 0 bases and J dropped 4 bases, with 12 bases sitting between them. The sequencing here drew on PBMCs, taken after 24 months of ibrutinib treatment. This chain links TRBV30 with TRBJ1-1, with D possibly matching TRBD1 (5 bases). The clonotype was recovered from a human donor with chronic lymphocytic leukemia. The DNA of the CDR3 is TGTGCCTGGAGTGTAGGGACGGGGATCACTGAAGCTTTCTTT. Protein sequence: CAWSVGTGITEAFF.